The entry below describes one T cell receptor beta chain. This sample is part of a study of CD8 T cells in Susac syndrome. Reverse transcription of roughly 0.45 to 1 ug RNA was performed with random hexamers. TCRdb independently ran MiXCR on the immunoSEQ multiplex PCR reads; one entry per CDR3 protein. The sample includes about 210,000 distinct CDR3 sequences, approximately 94% of them seen just once. CD8+ and CD4+ T cells circulating in blood were sequenced for TCR beta. Germline CDR1 MDHEN, CDR2 SYDVKM. This CDR3 is 18 amino acids long. V shed 4 bases, J shed 0 bases, and the junction held 12 bases outside the gene matches.

This receptor was identified in a human donor with Susac syndrome. The sequenced sample was CD4+ T cells from PBMCs. This chain uses TRBV28 with TRBJ2-1, with 7 bases matching TRBD1. The CDR3 loop is CASSSAMGAGGSYNEQFF. CDR3 DNA: TGTGCCAGCAGTTCCGCTATGGGGGCAGGGGGCTCCTACAATGAGCAGTTCTTC.